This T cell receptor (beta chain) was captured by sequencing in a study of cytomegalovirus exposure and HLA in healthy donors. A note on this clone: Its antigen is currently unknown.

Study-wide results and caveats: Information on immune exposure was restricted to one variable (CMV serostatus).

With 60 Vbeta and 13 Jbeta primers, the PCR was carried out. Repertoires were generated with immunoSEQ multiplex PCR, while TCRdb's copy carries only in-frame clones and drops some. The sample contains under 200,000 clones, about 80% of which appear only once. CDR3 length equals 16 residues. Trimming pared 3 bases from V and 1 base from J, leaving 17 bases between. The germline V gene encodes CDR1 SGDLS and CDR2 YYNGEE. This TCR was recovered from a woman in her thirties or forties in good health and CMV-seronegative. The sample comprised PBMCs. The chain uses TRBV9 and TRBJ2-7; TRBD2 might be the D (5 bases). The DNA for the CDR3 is TGTGCCAGCAGCGCCGTCAGCGGTCGGACTTCCTACGAGCAGTACTTC. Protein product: CASSAVSGRTSYEQYF.